These 6 T cell receptor beta chains were sequenced from one sample in a study of T cells in Graves' hyperthyroidism and ophthalmopathy. RNA transcripts gave rise to amplified TCR beta CDR3 regions. With the HTBI primer set, the TCR CDR3 went through a first round of RT-PCR. TCRdb reanalysed the multiplex PCR reads using MiXCR and keeps one entry per CDR3 protein. The data contain hundreds of thousands of distinct CDR3 sequences, roughly 46% of them singletons. The sample consisted of peripheral blood or thyroid tissue (not recorded which). Receptors were obtained from an adult man with Graves' disease, either hyperthyroidism or ophthalmopathy (not recorded which).

The V call is TRBV7-8, the J call TRBJ2-7, with 8 bases aligning to TRBD1. The V gene end was trimmed by 5 bases and the J gene end by 8 bases; junction bases not matched to a gene: 14. The CDR3 length is 15 residues. CDR1 SGHVS and CDR2 FQNEAQ come from the germline V gene. Here the CDR3 reads CASSPDRADQPQQYF. CDR3 DNA sequence: TGTGCCAGCAGCCCGGACAGGGCGGATCAGCCCCAGCAGTACTTC.

This chain connects TRBV15 to TRBJ1-2; TRBD1 is a possible D gene (6 bases). Germline lookup yields CDR1 LNHNV and CDR2 YYDKDF (reference sequence). The CDR3 is 14 residues long. The germline V and J ends were trimmed by 0 bases and 8 bases, with 13 bases remaining between them. CDR3 sequence: CATSRDIQGSGYTF. In DNA, the CDR3 is TGTGCCACCAGCAGAGATATCCAGGGGAGCGGCTACACCTTC.

There are a few counts of this clonotype. At one end the junction does not follow the germline gene, possibly because of a read error. The V and J genes are TRBV20-1 and TRBJ1-3, with D perhaps TRBD1 (5 bases). Germline CDR1 is DFQATT and CDR2 is SNEGSKA (reference sequence). There are 15 residues in the CDR3. CDR3 amino acids: CSARDFRQGGNTIYF. The CDR3 DNA reads as TGCAGTGCCAGAGATTTCAGGCAGGGCGGCAACACCATATATTTT.

This clonotype has only one observation. The chain employs TRBV19 and TRBJ1-2; a weak D match, TRBD1 (6 bases). The V end lost 3 bases, the J end lost 1 base, and 18 bases lay between the germline ends. CDR1 is LNHDA and CDR2 is SQIVND in the germline V gene (reference sequence). The length of the CDR3 is 17 residues. CDR3 nucleotide sequence: TGTGCCAGTAGTATCCCTGGACAGACGGGCAGTAACTATGGCTACACCTTC. Translating it yields CASSIPGQTGSNYGYTF. The complete variable domain, with remaining parts taken from reference TRBV19 and TRBJ1-2, reads DGGITQSPKYLFRKEGQNVTLSCEQNLNHDAMYWYRQDPGQGLRLIYYSQIVNDFQKGDIAEGYSVSREKKESFPLTVTSAQKNPTAFYLCASSIPGQTGSNYGYTFGSGTRLTVV.

The J gene is TRBJ1-4, the V gene TRBV7-9; D uncertain. Germline V gives CDR1 SEHNR, CDR2 FQNEAQ (reference sequence). Trimming shortened V by 8 bases and J by 3 bases, and 16 bases separated the two germline ends. The CDR3 is 15 amino acids. In DNA form, the CDR3 reads TGTGCCAGCCGAACCGGCGGGGTGTCTAATGAAAAACTGTTTTTT. Translating it yields CASRTGGVSNEKLFF.

The chain employs TRBV15 and TRBJ1-5; 9 nucleotides match TRBD1. V dropped 7 bases and J dropped 1; count of bases not matched to a gene: 2. The CDR3 totals 14 residues. The germline CDR1 and CDR2 sequences are LNHNV and YYDKDF (reference sequence). DNA for the CDR3: TGTGCCACCAAGGACAGGGGAAGCAATCAGCCCCAGCATTTT. This gives the protein CATKDRGSNQPQHF.